This entry is about one T cell receptor (beta chain). This CDR3 has 15 residues. V dropped 3 bases and J dropped 3; count of bases not matched to a gene: 10. Germline CDR1 and CDR2: SQVTM and ANQGSEA. The source of the sample is a study of blood T cell repertoires in COVID-19. Study as a whole: Donors in the United States, Italy and Spain gave samples during acute or convalescent COVID-19. From T cells, B-cell-depleted T cells, or PBMCs came the material, which was cDNA or gDNA.

In the original processing: Amplification with reference gene primers provided the estimates of nucleated cell counts. Produced via immunoSEQ multiplex PCR; TCRdb's table is partial and in-frame only. V, J and clone size derive from that table, while D and trimming were established from the DNA sequence. This sample has roughly 280,000 clones, with about 86% found just once. This chain uses TRBV29-1 with TRBJ2-5; 7 bases fit TRBD1. The specimen sequenced was peripheral blood. This sequence originates from a man aged 18 to 29 with active or convalescent COVID-19. The CDR3 DNA follows: TGCAGCGTTGAGGAAGGGGACAGATGGGAAGAGACCCAGTACTTC. It translates to CSVEEGDRWEETQYF. Together with reference TRBV29-1 and TRBJ2-5, the CDR3 gives the full variable domain: SAVISQKPSRDICQRGTSLTIQCQVDSQVTMMFWYRQQPGQSLTLIATANQGSEATYESGFVIDKFPISRPNLTFSTLTVSNMSPEDSSIYLCSVEEGDRWEETQYFGPGTRLLVL.